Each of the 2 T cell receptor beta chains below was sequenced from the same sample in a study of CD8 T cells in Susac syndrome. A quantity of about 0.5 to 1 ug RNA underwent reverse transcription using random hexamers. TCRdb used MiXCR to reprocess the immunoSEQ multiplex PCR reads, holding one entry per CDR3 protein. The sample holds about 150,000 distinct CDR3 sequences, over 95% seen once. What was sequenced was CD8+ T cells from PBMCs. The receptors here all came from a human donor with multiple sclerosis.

The CDR3 here is CASNDTPNTEAFF. CDR3 nucleotides: TGTGCCAGCAACGACACCCCGAACACTGAAGCTTTCTTT. The V call is TRBV2, the J call TRBJ1-1; D unclear. V lost 7 bases, J lost 1 base, and 10 bases lay in between. The CDR3 covers 13 residues. Germline-derived CDR1 and CDR2 are SNHLY and FYNNEI.

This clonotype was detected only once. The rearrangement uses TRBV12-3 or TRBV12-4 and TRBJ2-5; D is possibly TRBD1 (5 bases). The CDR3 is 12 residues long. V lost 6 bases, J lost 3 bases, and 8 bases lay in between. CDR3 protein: CASRVQEETQYF. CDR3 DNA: TGTGCCAGCAGAGTACAGGAAGAGACCCAGTACTTC.